A single sample gave rise to the 20 T cell receptor beta chains below, sequenced in a study of T-cell reconstitution after alpha-beta-depleted transplantation in children. Preparing the TCRbeta library involved the use of unique molecular identifiers. MiXCR, applied by TCRdb to the PCR reads, yields one record per CDR3 protein. The sample consists of roughly 76,000 distinct CDR3 sequences, under 13% of them appearing once. This sample comprised PBMCs, obtained before TCRalphabeta/CD19-depleted stem cell transplant. The receptor set was obtained from a boy younger than 18 with acute myeloid leukemia, due to receive a stem cell transplant.

This clonotype was observed many times. This rearrangement joins TRBV10-3 to TRBJ2-3, with 13 bases identical to TRBD2. Germline V gene data show CDR1 as ENHRY and CDR2 as SYGVKD. This CDR3 is 18 amino acids long. Losses at the gene ends were 6 bases for V and 0 bases for J; bases not matched to a gene: 9. Written as DNA, the CDR3 is TGTGCCATCAGCCGAACTAGCGGGGGGGCTATTAGCACAGATACGCAGTATTTT. The encoded protein is CAISRTSGGAISTDTQYF.

There are many counts of this clonotype. V is TRBV9 and J is TRBJ1-5; 7 bases are a match to TRBD1. From germline, CDR1 is SGDLS and CDR2 YYNGEE. Trimming at V came to 0 bases and at J to 7 bases, leaving 7 bases not matched to a gene. This CDR3 comprises 15 residues. The CDR3 sequence: CASSVGAGGEQPQHF. In nucleotides, the CDR3 is TGTGCCAGCAGCGTAGGGGCAGGGGGAGAGCAGCCCCAGCATTTT. The full variable domain, its missing parts supplied by reference TRBV9 and TRBJ1-5, is DSGVTQTPKHLITATGQRVTLRCSPRSGDLSVYWYQQSLDQGLQFLIQYYNGEERAKGNILERFSAQQFPDLHSELNLSSLELGDSALYFCASSVGAGGEQPQHFGDGTRLSIL.

In this sample, this clonotype turned up many times. The chain carries TRBV19 and TRBJ1-2; D is perhaps TRBD1 (5 bases). The germline V gene has CDR1 LNHDA and CDR2 SQIVND (reference sequence). With 3 bases removed from V and 6 bases from J, the gap between germline ends came to 11 bases. The CDR3 has 13 residues. CDR3 residues: CASSIGGRNGYTF. CDR3 nucleotides: TGTGCCAGTAGTATCGGGGGAAGGAATGGCTACACCTTC.

This clonotype has ten or more counts. This chain connects TRBV9 to TRBJ2-2; D gene unclear. This CDR3 has 13 residues. Germline CDR1 reads SGDLS; CDR2 reads YYNGEE. The germline V and J ends were trimmed by 3 bases and 4 bases, with 7 bases remaining between them. The CDR3 loop reads CASSAITTGELFF. The CDR3 DNA is TGTGCCAGCAGCGCTATAACCACCGGGGAGCTGTTTTTT. Together with reference TRBV9 and TRBJ2-2, the CDR3 gives the full variable domain: DSGVTQTPKHLITATGQRVTLRCSPRSGDLSVYWYQQSLDQGLQFLIQYYNGEERAKGNILERFSAQQFPDLHSELNLSSLELGDSALYFCASSAITTGELFFGEGSRLTVL.

This clonotype was recorded many times. The chain combines TRBV5-6 with TRBJ1-4; D might be TRBD1 (5 bases). The germline V gene encodes CDR1 SGHDT and CDR2 YYEEEE. Trimming removed 6 bases from V and 6 bases from J, with 15 bases in between. The CDR3 contains 14 residues. Here the CDR3 reads CASTRGPGDEKLFF. CDR3 bases: TGTGCCAGCACAAGGGGCCCGGGCGATGAAAAACTGTTTTTT.

This chain joins TRBV29-1 and TRBJ2-5; the match to TRBD2 covers 9 bases. From germline, CDR1 is SQVTM and CDR2 ANQGSEA. The ends lost 5 bases at V and 5 bases at J; junction bases unmatched: 6. This CDR3 contains 13 residues. The CDR3 sequence: CSVSGTSYETQYF. Here the CDR3 DNA reads TGCAGCGTTTCCGGGACTAGCTACGAGACCCAGTACTTC.

This clonotype was observed at least ten times. The chain joins TRBV7-8 to TRBJ2-6; D not certain. V was clipped by 0 bases and J by 5 bases, with 11 bases between them. Germline V CDR1 and CDR2: SGHVS, FQNEAQ. This CDR3 has 16 amino acids. The CDR3 protein is CASSLAWKERANVLTF. The CDR3 coding sequence is TGTGCCAGCAGCTTAGCGTGGAAAGAGAGGGCCAACGTCCTGACTTTC.

This clonotype was picked up many times. The chain has TRBV5-1 and TRBJ1-2; a possible D gene is TRBD1 (5 bases). The length of the CDR3 is 12 residues. Trimming took off 4 bases at V and 8 bases at J, with 12 bases between the two ends. Germline V CDR1 and CDR2: SGHRS, YFSETQ. This CDR3 is CASSPGTAGYTF. CDR3 bases: TGCGCCAGCAGCCCTGGGACGGCCGGCTACACCTTC.

The table lists this clonotype with many counts. The gene calls are TRBV7-2 and TRBJ1-5, with 11 bases aligning to TRBD1. Trimming cost V 3 bases and J 7 bases; bases outside gene matches: 8. Germline V gene lookup returns CDR1 SGHTA and CDR2 FQGNSA. The CDR3 is 16 residues long. The CDR3: CASSFTGTGGDQPQHF. CDR3 DNA: TGTGCCAGCAGCTTTACCGGGACAGGGGGGGACCAGCCCCAGCATTTT.

The table lists this clonotype with many counts. The V gene is TRBV4-1, the J gene TRBJ2-2; 8 bases match TRBD1. Trimming removed 2 bases from V and 5 bases from J; junction bases left unmatched: 7. Germline V gives CDR1 MGHRA, CDR2 YSYEKL. The CDR3 has 16 residues. CDR3 nucleotide sequence: TGCGCCAGCAGCCAACTAGGACAGGGAATAACCGGGGAGCTGTTTTTT. Amino acid sequence: CASSQLGQGITGELFF.

This clonotype was found many times. This chain joins TRBV9 and TRBJ2-1; 7 nucleotides line up with TRBD2. The trim removed 1 base at V and 0 bases at J, leaving 4 bases unmatched. The CDR3 has 16 amino acids. Germline V gene lookup returns CDR1 SGDLS and CDR2 YYNGEE. The chain's CDR3 is CASSVRGRASYNEQFF. The CDR3 DNA follows: TGTGCCAGCAGCGTAAGAGGGAGGGCCTCCTACAATGAGCAGTTCTTC.

This clonotype was seen many times. This rearrangement joins TRBV6-5 to TRBJ2-1; TRBD2 matches at 10 bases. After removal of 4 bases from V and 1 base from J, the junction contained 10 bases not matched to a gene. This CDR3 region has 18 residues. Germline V gene lookup returns CDR1 MNHEY and CDR2 SVGAGI. CDR3 DNA sequence: TGTGCCAGCAGTTCTCGGCTAGCGGGGGTCCAATCCTACAATGAGCAGTTCTTC. The encoded protein is CASSSRLAGVQSYNEQFF.

In its sample, this clonotype was seen a few times. This rearrangement joins TRBV27 to TRBJ1-2; no firm D call. CDR1 MNHEY and CDR2 SMNVEV come from the germline V gene (reference sequence). CDR3 size: 14 residues. Deletions cut 0 bases from V and 8 bases from J, with 13 bases between. The chain's CDR3 is CASSLSGGPRGYTF. CDR3 nucleotides: TGTGCCAGCAGTTTATCCGGAGGGCCAAGAGGCTACACCTTC.

V gene TRBV7-8 combines with J gene TRBJ1-6; TRBD1 matches 10 bases. Germline V CDR1 and CDR2: SGHVS, FQNEAQ. V trimming: 1 base; J trimming: 7 bases; junction bases outside the gene matches: 7. The CDR3 is 17 residues long. CDR3 sequence reads: CASSLVKTGGLNSPLHF. The CDR3 bases are TGTGCCAGCAGCTTAGTTAAGACAGGGGGCCTGAATTCACCCCTCCACTTT.

This clonotype was seen at least ten times. J is TRBJ2-1 and V is TRBV3-1; 10 bases are a match to TRBD2. V dropped 1 base and J dropped 9; count of bases not matched to a gene: 3. Germline V lookup: CDR1 LGHDT, CDR2 YNNKEL (reference sequence). This CDR3 comprises 14 residues. CDR3 in amino acids: CASSQVLAGVEQFF. DNA for the CDR3: TGTGCCAGCAGCCAAGTGCTAGCGGGAGTTGAGCAGTTCTTC.

The chain has TRBV5-6 and TRBJ2-7; 7 bases agree with TRBD1. V trimming: 1 base; J trimming: 4 bases; junction bases outside the gene matches: 8. The CDR3 loop spans 15 amino acids. The germline gives CDR1 SGHDT, CDR2 YYEEEE. CDR3 nucleotide sequence: TGTGCCAGCAGCTTGAGGGGGCGGATCCTTTACGAGCAGTACTTC. This codes for CASSLRGRILYEQYF.

The rearrangement links TRBV20-1 to TRBJ2-3; 14 bases agree with TRBD2. The CDR3 loop spans 17 amino acids. J gave up 0 bases and V 4 bases, and 6 bases lay outside the gene matches. Germline loops: CDR1 DFQATT, CDR2 SNEGSKA (reference sequence). CDR3 DNA: TGCAGTGCTACGGGACTAGCGGGAGCCCACAGCACAGATACGCAGTATTTT. Amino acid sequence: CSATGLAGAHSTDTQYF.

This clonotype was seen ten or more times. The CDR3 nucleotides read TGTGCCAGCAGCTTAGACGGGACAAAGATTGCAACTAATGAAAAACTGTTTTTT. This translates into CASSLDGTKIATNEKLFF. The J gene is TRBJ1-4, the V gene TRBV7-7, with D possibly matching TRBD1 (6 bases). V was cut by 1 base and J by 0 bases, with 15 bases left in between. The CDR3 contains 18 residues. CDR1 and CDR2 (germline): SSHAT, FNYEAQ (reference sequence).

This clonotype was counted at least ten times. This rearrangement joins TRBV28 to TRBJ2-7, with TRBD1 matching 7 bases. V dropped 3 bases and J dropped 3; count of bases not matched to a gene: 5. This CDR3 is 14 amino acids long. Germline V gene sequence: CDR1 MDHEN, CDR2 SYDVKM. Here the CDR3 DNA reads TGTGCCAGCAGTTTTCGGCAGGGGGTCTACGAGCAGTACTTC. This gives the protein CASSFRQGVYEQYF. Based on the CDR3 plus reference TRBV28 and TRBJ2-7, the full variable domain is DVKVTQSSRYLVKRTGEKVFLECVQDMDHENMFWYRQDPGLGLRLIYFSYDVKMKEKGDIPEGYSVSREKKERFSLILESASTNQTSMYLCASSFRQGVYEQYFGPGTRLTVT.

This clonotype was seen at least ten times. V and J are TRBV11-2 and TRBJ2-1; 9 nucleotides align to TRBD2. The CDR3 is made up of 18 amino acids. The V gene end was trimmed by 6 bases and the J gene end by 4 bases; junction bases not matched to a gene: 16. In germline, CDR1 is SGHAT, CDR2 FQNNGV. The CDR3 coding sequence is TGTGCCAGCAGGCGAACAGGGGTAGCGGGAGTCGGTTACAATGAGCAGTTCTTC. Translated: CASRRTGVAGVGYNEQFF.